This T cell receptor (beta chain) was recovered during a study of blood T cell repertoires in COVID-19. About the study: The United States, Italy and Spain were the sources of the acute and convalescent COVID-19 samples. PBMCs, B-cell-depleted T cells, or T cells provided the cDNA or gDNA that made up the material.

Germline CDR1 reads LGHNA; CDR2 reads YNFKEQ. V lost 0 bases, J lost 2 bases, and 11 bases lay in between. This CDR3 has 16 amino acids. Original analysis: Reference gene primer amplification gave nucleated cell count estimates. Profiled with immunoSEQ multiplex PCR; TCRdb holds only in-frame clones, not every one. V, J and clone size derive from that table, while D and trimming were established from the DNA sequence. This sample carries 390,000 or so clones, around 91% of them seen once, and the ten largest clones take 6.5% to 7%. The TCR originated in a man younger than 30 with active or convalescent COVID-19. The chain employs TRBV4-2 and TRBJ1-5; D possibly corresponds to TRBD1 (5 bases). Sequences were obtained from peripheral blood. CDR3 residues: CASSQDPTGGNQPQHF. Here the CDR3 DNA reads TGTGCCAGCAGCCAAGACCCAACGGGGGGCAATCAGCCCCAGCATTTT.